Listed below are T cell receptor beta chains from one sample, sequenced in a study of Tregs in tolerant kidney transplant recipients. Repertoires were generated with immunoSEQ multiplex PCR, while TCRdb's copy carries only in-frame clones and drops some. Among approximately 90,000 clones listed, over 85% were seen once. This material consisted of CD4+ T cells from blood (PBMCs), taken 12 months after the transplant. The receptors stem from a human patient who received a combined kidney and bone marrow transplant. Some T cells may originate from the graft donor. Each CDR3 is given with its conserved first and last residue. D genes are given only for firm matches. The size field is filled for only some rows; it gives once, few, many or a size class.

TRBV5-1,NA,TRBJ2-3,NA,CASSLGGSTDTQYF,TGCGCCAGCAGCTTGGGAGGGAGCACAGATACGCAGTATTTT
TRBV28,NA,TRBJ1-6,TRBD1,CASIFGRQGAISYNSPLHF,TGTGCCAGCATATTTGGAAGACAGGGGGCTATCTCCTATAATTCACCCCTCCACTTT
TRBV6-5,NA,TRBJ1-2,NA,CASSTQGNYGYTF,TGTGCCAGCAGTACCCAGGGCAACTATGGCTACACCTTC
TRBV14,NA,TRBJ1-1,NA,CASSQDHRDKGENTEAFF,TGTGCCAGCAGCCAAGATCACCGGGACAAGGGAGAGAACACTGAAGCTTTCTTT
TRBV27,NA,TRBJ1-6,NA,CASSLYRQSPYNSPLHF,TGTGCCAGCAGTTTATATAGACAGAGCCCCTATAATTCCCCCCTCCACTTT
TRBV12-5,NA,TRBJ2-7,TRBD1,CASGKTGGYEQYF,TGTGCTAGTGGCAAGACAGGGGGCTACGAGCAGTACTTC
TRBV2,NA,TRBJ1-1,NA,CASRREGNTEAFF,TGTGCCAGCAGGAGGGAGGGGAACACTGAAGCTTTCTTT
TRBV18,NA,TRBJ2-3,NA,CASSSSIAGDTQYF,TGTGCCAGCTCATCCAGCATCGCGGGGGATACGCAGTATTTT
TRBV7-9,NA,TRBJ1-4,TRBD1,CASSRGTVTNEKLFF,TGTGCCAGCAGCCGTGGGACAGTGACTAATGAAAAACTGTTTTTT
TRBV5-1,NA,TRBJ2-3,TRBD1,CASRPGQGTDTQYF,TGCGCCAGCAGACCGGGACAGGGTACAGATACGCAGTATTTT
TRBV18,NA,TRBJ2-1,NA,CASSPNGLALAHEQFF,TGTGCCAGCTCACCGAATGGACTGGCACTCGCCCATGAGCAGTTCTTC
TRBV9,NA,TRBJ2-1,TRBD2,CASSASGGTPSYNEQFF,TGTGCCAGCAGCGCCAGCGGGGGGACACCCTCCTACAATGAGCAGTTCTTC
TRBV7-3,NA,TRBJ2-1,NA,CASSLWLVGRGYNEQFF,TGTGCCAGCAGCTTATGGTTGGTCGGGAGAGGGTACAATGAGCAGTTCTTC
TRBV7-2,once,TRBJ2-7,TRBD2,CASSSRTSGSYEQYF,TGTGCCAGCAGCTCACGGACTAGCGGATCTTACGAGCAGTACTTC
TRBV7-9,NA,TRBJ2-6,NA,CASSSPWGESAGANVLTF,TGTGCCAGCAGCTCCCCCTGGGGGGAATCTGCTGGGGCCAACGTCCTGACTTTC
TRBV19,NA,TRBJ1-3,NA,CASSILPRGGLSGNTIYF,TGTGCCAGTAGTATTTTACCGAGGGGGGGCCTCTCTGGAAACACCATATATTTT
TRBV11-2,NA,TRBJ2-3,TRBD2,CASSLWRTSGRRDTQYF,TGTGCCAGCAGCTTATGGAGGACTAGCGGGAGGAGAGATACGCAGTATTTT
TRBV29-1,once,TRBJ2-2,TRBD2,CINKSGLAMTGELFF,TGCATCAACAAATCAGGACTAGCGATGACCGGGGAGCTGTTTTTT
TRBV29-1,NA,TRBJ2-3,TRBD2,CSGTRGGVRDTQYF,TGCAGCGGGACTCGGGGGGGCGTCAGAGATACGCAGTATTTT
TRBV29-1,once,TRBJ1-2,TRBD1,CSVGDRGAGYTF,TGCAGCGTTGGGGACAGGGGCGCTGGCTACACCTTC
TRBV10-3,few,TRBJ2-2,TRBD1,CATNGQVAGELFF,TGTGCCACCAACGGACAGGTAGCCGGGGAGCTGTTTTTT
TRBV7-9,NA,TRBJ1-2,TRBD1,CASSSSGTGVGYTF,TGTGCCAGCAGCAGCTCCGGGACAGGGGTTGGCTACACCTTC
TRBV28,NA,TRBJ2-7,TRBD1,CASTLGQRTYEQYF,TGTGCCAGCACCTTGGGACAGCGAACCTACGAGCAGTACTTC
TRBV7-9,NA,TRBJ1-1,TRBD1,CASSRRDREAKNTEAFF,TGTGCCAGCAGCCGACGGGACAGGGAAGCGAAAAACACTGAAGCTTTCTTT
TRBV6-5,NA,TRBJ2-3,TRBD2,CASSSPQAGVRDTQYF,TGTGCCAGCAGTTCGCCGCAAGCGGGAGTGAGAGATACGCAGTATTTT
TRBV19,NA,TRBJ2-4,TRBD1,CASSIHRGNIQYF,TGTGCCAGTAGTATACACAGGGGAAACATTCAGTACTTC
TRBV6-6,NA,TRBJ1-2,TRBD1,CASSRPKGQGANGYTF,TGTGCCAGCAGTCGCCCTAAGGGACAGGGGGCGAATGGCTACACCTTC
TRBV12-5,NA,TRBJ1-2,TRBD1,CASGLTGDGYTF,TGTGCTAGTGGTTTGACAGGGGATGGCTACACCTTC
TRBV4-1,NA,TRBJ2-7,NA,CASSQEARGRVPYEQYF,TGCGCCAGCAGCCAAGAGGCGCGCGGCAGGGTGCCCTACGAGCAGTACTTC
TRBV5-1,NA,TRBJ1-6,NA,CASSLEASDSPLHF,TGCGCCAGCAGCTTGGAAGCAAGTGATTCCCCCCTCCACTTT
TRBV5-1,NA,TRBJ1-1,TRBD1,CASSSYGGGSANTEAFF,TGCGCCAGCAGCTCATACGGAGGGGGCTCAGCGAACACTGAAGCTTTCTTT
TRBV2,NA,TRBJ1-5,NA,CASTELSGDQPQHF,TGTGCCAGCACTGAACTGTCAGGGGACCAGCCCCAGCATTTT
TRBV28,few,TRBJ1-5,NA,CASSPATGYNQPQHF,TGTGCCAGCAGCCCTGCCACAGGCTACAATCAGCCCCAGCATTTT
TRBV7-9,NA,TRBJ2-7,TRBD2,CASSLAPGLAGEQYF,TGTGCCAGCAGCTTAGCACCGGGACTAGCAGGCGAGCAGTACTTC
TRBV7-9,NA,TRBJ2-2,NA,CASSARRVNTGELFF,TGTGCCAGCAGCGCTCGCAGGGTGAACACCGGGGAGCTGTTTTTT
TRBV28,NA,TRBJ1-6,NA,CASRHSGAANSPLHF,TGTGCCAGCAGACACTCAGGGGCCGCTAATTCACCCCTCCACTTT
TRBV5-4,NA,TRBJ2-3,NA,CASSFSGATDTQYF,TGTGCCAGCAGCTTTAGCGGAGCCACAGATACGCAGTATTTT
TRBV4-2,NA,TRBJ2-5,NA,CASSQDGGRKTQYF,TGTGCCAGCAGCCAAGATGGGGGCAGGAAGACCCAGTACTTC
TRBV11-2,NA,TRBJ1-1,TRBD1,CASSWDRGTEAFF,TGTGCCAGCAGTTGGGACAGGGGGACTGAAGCTTTCTTT
TRBV11-1,NA,TRBJ2-7,TRBD1,CASSRGTGVEQYF,TGTGCCAGCAGCCGCGGTACAGGGGTCGAGCAGTACTTC
TRBV5-8,NA,TRBJ2-7,NA,CASSFTSHGAYEQYF,TGTGCCAGCAGCTTTACTAGCCACGGCGCCTACGAGCAGTACTTC
TRBV7-9,few,TRBJ1-6,NA,CASSYDSNSPLHF,TGTGCCAGCAGCTACGACAGTAATTCCCCCCTCCACTTT
TRBV6-1,NA,TRBJ2-7,TRBD1,CASRTGGSYEQYF,TGTGCCAGCAGAACAGGGGGCTCCTACGAGCAGTACTTC